A single sample is the source of the 6 T cell receptor beta chains below, sequenced in a study of Graves' ophthalmopathy and Graves' hyperthyroidism. Scientists amplified the TCR beta CDR3 regions from RNA transcripts. RT-PCR with HTBI primers came first, then second-round multiplex PCR. TCRdb ran MiXCR on the multiplex PCR reads and lists one entry per CDR3 protein. Of about 740,000 distinct CDR3 sequences in the sample, 35% to 50% were seen once. Sample: peripheral blood. The receptors here all came from an adult man with Graves' ophthalmopathy.

This clonotype appeared many times. The chain combines TRBV24-1 with TRBJ2-5, with TRBD1 as a possible D gene (6 bases). CDR1 and CDR2 (germline): KGHDR, SFDVKD. This CDR3 is built from 14 residues. V lost 7 bases and J lost 5, with 16 bases in between. CDR3 coding DNA: TGTGCCACCAGCGCACCTGGACAGTTGGAGACCCAGTACTTC. It is translated as CATSAPGQLETQYF.

The rearrangement uses TRBV6-6 and TRBJ2-7; TRBD1 aligns across 9 bases. The CDR3 loop spans 15 amino acids. Per the germline V gene, CDR1 is MNHNY and CDR2 is SVGAGI (reference sequence). Trimming removed 8 bases from V and 3 bases from J; junction bases left unmatched: 11. This CDR3 is CASSIGQGIVYEQYF. In DNA, the CDR3 is TGTGCCAGCTCGATAGGACAGGGGATTGTCTACGAGCAGTACTTC.

This clonotype was counted many times. The chain carries TRBV2 and TRBJ1-5, with D unresolved. V was cut by 2 bases and J by 9 bases, with 11 bases left in between. CDR3 length equals 13 residues. Per the germline V gene, CDR1 is SNHLY and CDR2 is FYNNEI. As DNA, the CDR3 is TGTGCCAGCAGTGAACGGGGTTTCCCGCCCCAGCATTTT. Translating gives CASSERGFPPQHF. The full variable domain, rest sourced from reference TRBV2 and TRBJ1-5, is EPEVTQTPSHQVTQMGQEVILRCVPISNHLYFYWYRQILGQKVEFLVSFYNNEISEKSEIFDDQFSVERPDGSNFTLKIRSTKLEDSAMYFCASSERGFPPQHFGDGTRLSIL.

V usage is TRBV29-1 and J usage is TRBJ1-5; TRBD1 might be the D (5 bases). CDR1 is SQVTM and CDR2 is ANQGSEA in the germline V gene. The CDR3 runs to 13 residues. The ends were cut back, 6 bases at V and 10 bases at J, with 19 bases in the middle. CDR3 DNA: TGCAGCGTCGCGTCAGGGAGCGATTCACCCCAGCATTTT. This codes for CSVASGSDSPQHF.

At least ten counts were recorded for this clonotype. This chain links TRBV29-1 with TRBJ1-1, with TRBD1 identical over 11 bases. CDR1 SQVTM and CDR2 ANQGSEA come from the germline V gene. The CDR3 runs 14 residues. V was pared by 7 bases and J by 0 bases, with 4 bases of the junction left unmatched. The CDR3 region is CSGRDRGVNTEAFF. The CDR3 DNA is TGCAGCGGTCGGGACAGGGGGGTGAACACTGAAGCTTTCTTT. The variable domain in full, completed from reference TRBV29-1 and TRBJ1-1, reads SAVISQKPSRDICQRGTSLTIQCQVDSQVTMMFWYRQQPGQSLTLIATANQGSEATYESGFVIDKFPISRPNLTFSTLTVSNMSPEDSSIYLCSGRDRGVNTEAFFGQGTRLTVV.

The table lists this clonotype with many counts. The J gene is TRBJ1-1, the V gene TRBV7-2; tentative D call: TRBD1 (5 bases). The germline V and J ends were trimmed by 5 bases and 6 bases, with 13 bases remaining between them. CDR3 length: 13 amino acids. Germline CDR1 is SGHTA and CDR2 is FQGNSA. The DNA of the CDR3 is TGTGCCAGCAGCCCGAAAAGGGGTGCTGAAGCTTTCTTT. Translation: CASSPKRGAEAFF.